This T cell receptor (beta chain) was captured in a study of blood T cell repertoires in COVID-19. As for the study in general: The study drew acute and convalescent COVID-19 samples from the United States, Italy and Spain. PBMCs, B-cell-depleted T cells, or T cells provided the cDNA or gDNA that made up the material.

V lost 1 base, J lost 4 bases, and 2 bases stayed unmatched. The CDR3 sequence is 16 residues long. CDR1 is LGHDT and CDR2 is YNNKEL in the germline V gene (reference sequence). In the authors' workflow: Quantification of nucleated cells was approximated via reference gene primer amplification. The assay was immunoSEQ multiplex PCR, and TCRdb's table has in-frame clones only and misses some. V and J calls and clone size follow that table, whereas D and trimming were derived from the DNA. This table holds 130,000 to 150,000 clones, 84% found once. The chain couples TRBV3-1 (or the pseudogene TRBV3-2) to TRBJ2-2; 11 nucleotides align to TRBD2. The sequenced material came from peripheral blood. The TCR originated in a human donor in a cohort sampled during active COVID-19. The CDR3 is CASSQVAGGATGELFF. DNA of the CDR3: TGTGCCAGCAGCCAAGTAGCGGGGGGGGCCACCGGGGAGCTGTTTTTT.